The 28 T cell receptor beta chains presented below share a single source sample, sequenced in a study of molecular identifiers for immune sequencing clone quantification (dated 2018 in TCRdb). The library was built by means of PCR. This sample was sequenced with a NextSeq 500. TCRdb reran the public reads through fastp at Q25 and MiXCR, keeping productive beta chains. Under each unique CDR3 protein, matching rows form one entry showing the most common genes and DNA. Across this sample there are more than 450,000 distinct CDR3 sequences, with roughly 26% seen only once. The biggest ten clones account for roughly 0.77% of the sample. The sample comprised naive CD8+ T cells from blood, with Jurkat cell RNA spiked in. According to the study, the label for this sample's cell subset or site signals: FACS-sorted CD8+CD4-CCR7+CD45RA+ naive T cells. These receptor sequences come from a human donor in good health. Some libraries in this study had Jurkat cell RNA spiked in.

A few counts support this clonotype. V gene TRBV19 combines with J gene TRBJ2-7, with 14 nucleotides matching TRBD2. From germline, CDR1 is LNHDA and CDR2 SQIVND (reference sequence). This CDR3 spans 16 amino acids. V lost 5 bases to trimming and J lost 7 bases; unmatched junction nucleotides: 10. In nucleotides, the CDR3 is TGTGCCAGTAGTCTGACTAGCGGGGGGGCCTCCAGGGAGCAGTACTTC. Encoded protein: CASSLTSGGASREQYF.

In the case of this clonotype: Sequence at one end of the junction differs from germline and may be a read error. CDR3 sequence (DNA): TGCAGTGCTAGAGAGACAGCCTCCTACGAGCGGTACTTC. Residues: CSARETASYERYF. This chain connects TRBV20-1 to TRBJ2-7; D is possibly TRBD1 (5 bases). CDR1 and CDR2 (germline): DFQATT, SNEGSKA (reference sequence). This CDR3 is built from 13 residues.

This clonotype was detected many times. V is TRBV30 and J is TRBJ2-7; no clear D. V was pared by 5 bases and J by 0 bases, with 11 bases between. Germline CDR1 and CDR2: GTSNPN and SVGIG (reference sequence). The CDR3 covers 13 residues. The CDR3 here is CAWGRLGSYEQYF. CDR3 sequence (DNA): TGTGCCTGGGGTAGGCTCGGCTCCTACGAGCAGTACTTC.

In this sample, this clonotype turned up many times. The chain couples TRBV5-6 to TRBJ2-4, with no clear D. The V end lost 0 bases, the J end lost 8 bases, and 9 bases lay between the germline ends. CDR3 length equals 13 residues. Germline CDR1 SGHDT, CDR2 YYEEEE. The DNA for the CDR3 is TGTGCCAGCAGCTTGGAGGGTTTCCACATTCAGTACTTC. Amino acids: CASSLEGFHIQYF.

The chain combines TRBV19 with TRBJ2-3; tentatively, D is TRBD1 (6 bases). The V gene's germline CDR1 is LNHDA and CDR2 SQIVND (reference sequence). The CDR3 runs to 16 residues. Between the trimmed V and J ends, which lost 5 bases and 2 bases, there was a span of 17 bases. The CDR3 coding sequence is TGTGCCAGTAGTCAAGGAGGACAGCCCTACACAGATACGCAGTATTTT. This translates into CASSQGGQPYTDTQYF. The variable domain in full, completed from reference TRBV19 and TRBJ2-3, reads DGGITQSPKYLFRKEGQNVTLSCEQNLNHDAMYWYRQDPGQGLRLIYYSQIVNDFQKGDIAEGYSVSREKKESFPLTVTSAQKNPTAFYLCASSQGGQPYTDTQYFGPGTRLTVL.

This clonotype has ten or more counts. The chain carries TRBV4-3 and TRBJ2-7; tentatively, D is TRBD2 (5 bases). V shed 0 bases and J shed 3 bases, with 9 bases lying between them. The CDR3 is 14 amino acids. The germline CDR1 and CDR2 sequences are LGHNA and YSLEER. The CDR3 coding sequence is TGCGCCAGCAGCCAAGATATCGGGGACTACGAGCAGTACTTC. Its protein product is CASSQDIGDYEQYF.

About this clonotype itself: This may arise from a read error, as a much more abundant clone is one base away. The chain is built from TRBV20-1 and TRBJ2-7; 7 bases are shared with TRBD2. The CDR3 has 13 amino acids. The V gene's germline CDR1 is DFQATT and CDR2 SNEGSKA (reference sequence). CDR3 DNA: TGCAGTGCCGGAAACCGGCGGGAGTACGATCAGTACTTC. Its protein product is CSAGNRREYDQYF.

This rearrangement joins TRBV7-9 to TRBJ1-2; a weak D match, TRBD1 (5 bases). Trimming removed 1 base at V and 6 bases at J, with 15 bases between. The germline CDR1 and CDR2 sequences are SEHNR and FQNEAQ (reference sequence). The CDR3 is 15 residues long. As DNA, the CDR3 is TGTGCCAGCAGCTTAGGGATCGGGGGTCTGGATGGCTACACCTTC. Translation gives CASSLGIGGLDGYTF.

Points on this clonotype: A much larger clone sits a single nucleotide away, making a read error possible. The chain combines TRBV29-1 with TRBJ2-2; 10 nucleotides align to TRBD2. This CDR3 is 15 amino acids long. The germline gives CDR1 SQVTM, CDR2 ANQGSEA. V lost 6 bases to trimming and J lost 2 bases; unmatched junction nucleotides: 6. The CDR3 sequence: CSVAGTSVNTGELFF. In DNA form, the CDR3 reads TGCAGCGTCGCCGGGACTAGCGTTAACACCGGGGAGCTGTTTTTT.

CDR3 region: CSASGGTGPSGYTF. In DNA form, the CDR3 reads TGCAGTGCCAGTGGGGGGACAGGGCCTAGTGGCTACACCTTC. The chain employs TRBV20-1 and TRBJ1-2; 9 bases fit TRBD1. J was trimmed by 7 bases and V by 6 bases; bases with no gene match: 12. The CDR3 is 14 amino acids. Germline V gene lookup returns CDR1 DFQATT and CDR2 SNEGSKA (reference sequence).

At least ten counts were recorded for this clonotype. CDR3 in amino acids: CASSLGQGVEAFF. Written as DNA, the CDR3 is TGTGCCAGCAGCTTGGGACAGGGAGTTGAAGCTTTCTTT. This sequence joins TRBV5-4 and TRBJ1-1; 7 bases are a match to TRBD1. V lost 0 bases to trimming and J lost 7 bases; unmatched junction nucleotides: 3. The CDR3 runs to 13 residues. CDR1 and CDR2 (germline): SGHNT, YYREEE (reference sequence).

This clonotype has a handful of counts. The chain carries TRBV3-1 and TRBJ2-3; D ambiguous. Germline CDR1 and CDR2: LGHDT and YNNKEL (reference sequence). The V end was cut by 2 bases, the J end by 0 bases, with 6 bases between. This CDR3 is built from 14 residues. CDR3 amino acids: CASSQTGSTDTQYF. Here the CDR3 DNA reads TGTGCCAGCAGCCAAACCGGGAGCACAGATACGCAGTATTTT.

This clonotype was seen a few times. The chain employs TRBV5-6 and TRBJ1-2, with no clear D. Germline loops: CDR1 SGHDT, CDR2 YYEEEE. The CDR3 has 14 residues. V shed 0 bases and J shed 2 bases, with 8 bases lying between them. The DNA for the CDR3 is TGTGCCAGCAGCTTGGAAGCAGCCAACTATGGCTACACCTTC. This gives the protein CASSLEAANYGYTF. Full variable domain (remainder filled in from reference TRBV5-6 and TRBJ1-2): DAGVTQSPTHLIKTRGQQVTLRCSPKSGHDTVSWYQQALGQGPQFIFQYYEEEERQRGNFPDRFSGHQFPNYSSELNVNALLLGDSALYLCASSLEAANYGYTFGSGTRLTVV.

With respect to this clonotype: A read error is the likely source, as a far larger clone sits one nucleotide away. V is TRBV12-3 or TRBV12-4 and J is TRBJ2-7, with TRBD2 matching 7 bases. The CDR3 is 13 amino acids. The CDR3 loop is CASSLARGYEQCF. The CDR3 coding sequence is TGTGCCAGCAGTTTAGCGCGGGGGTACGAGCAGTGCTTC.

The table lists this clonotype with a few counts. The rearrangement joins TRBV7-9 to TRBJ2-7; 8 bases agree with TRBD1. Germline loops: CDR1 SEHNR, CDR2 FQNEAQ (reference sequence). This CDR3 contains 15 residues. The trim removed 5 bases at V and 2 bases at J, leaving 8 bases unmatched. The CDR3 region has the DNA TGTGCCAGCAGCCCAAGGACAGGGCTTCCCTACGAGCAGTACTTC. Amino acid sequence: CASSPRTGLPYEQYF.

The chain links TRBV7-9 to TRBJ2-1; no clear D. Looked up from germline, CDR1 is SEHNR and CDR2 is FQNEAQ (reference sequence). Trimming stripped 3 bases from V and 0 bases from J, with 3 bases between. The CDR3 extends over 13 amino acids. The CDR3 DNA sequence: TGTGCCAGCAGCTTTTTCTCCTACAATGAGCAGTTCTTC. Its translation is CASSFFSYNEQFF.

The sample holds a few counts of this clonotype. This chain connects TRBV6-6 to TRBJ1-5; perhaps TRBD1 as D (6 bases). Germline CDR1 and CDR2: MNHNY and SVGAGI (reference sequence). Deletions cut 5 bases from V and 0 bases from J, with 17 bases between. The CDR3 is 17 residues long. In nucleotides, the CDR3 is TGTGCCAGCAGTCGCGACAGGATTCCTTATAGCAATCAGCCCCAGCATTTT. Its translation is CASSRDRIPYSNQPQHF.

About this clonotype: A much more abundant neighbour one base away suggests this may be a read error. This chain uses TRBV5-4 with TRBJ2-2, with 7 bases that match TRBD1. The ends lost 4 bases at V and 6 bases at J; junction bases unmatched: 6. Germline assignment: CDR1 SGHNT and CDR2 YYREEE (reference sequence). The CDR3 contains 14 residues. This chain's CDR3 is CASSADRVSGELFF. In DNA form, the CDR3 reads TGTGCCAGCAGCGCTGACAGGGTATCCGGGGAGCTGTTTTTT.

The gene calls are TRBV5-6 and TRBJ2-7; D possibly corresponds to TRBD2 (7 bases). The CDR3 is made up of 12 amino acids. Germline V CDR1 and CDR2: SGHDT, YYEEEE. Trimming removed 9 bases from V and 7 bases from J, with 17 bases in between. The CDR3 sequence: CATGGAAGEQYF. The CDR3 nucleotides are TGTGCCACTGGGGGGGCAGCGGGAGAGCAGTACTTC.

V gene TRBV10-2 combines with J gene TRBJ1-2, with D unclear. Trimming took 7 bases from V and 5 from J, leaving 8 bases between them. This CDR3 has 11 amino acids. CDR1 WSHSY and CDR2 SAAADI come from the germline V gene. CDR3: CASKDGYGYTF. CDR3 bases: TGCGCCAGCAAAGACGGATATGGCTACACCTTC.

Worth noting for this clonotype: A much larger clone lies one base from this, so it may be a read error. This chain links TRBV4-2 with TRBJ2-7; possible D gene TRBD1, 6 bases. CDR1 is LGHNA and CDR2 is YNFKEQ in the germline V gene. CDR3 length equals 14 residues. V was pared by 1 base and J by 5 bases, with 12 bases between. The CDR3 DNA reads TGTGCCAGCAGCCAAGCGGACAGTCCGGACGAGCAGTACTTC. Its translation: CASSQADSPDEQYF.

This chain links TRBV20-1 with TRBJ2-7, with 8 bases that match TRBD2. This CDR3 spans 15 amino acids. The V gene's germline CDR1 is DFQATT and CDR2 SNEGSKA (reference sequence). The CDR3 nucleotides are TGCAGCGCTTCCCCTGGCCGGGGGGGAGCCTACGAGCAGTACTTC. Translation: CSASPGRGGAYEQYF.

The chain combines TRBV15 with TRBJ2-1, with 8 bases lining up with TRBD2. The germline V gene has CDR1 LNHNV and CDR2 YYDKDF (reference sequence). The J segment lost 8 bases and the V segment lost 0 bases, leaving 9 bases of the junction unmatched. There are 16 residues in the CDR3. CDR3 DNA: TGTGCCACCAGCAGAGATGGGGGACTAGGTAGGGATGAGCAGTTCTTC. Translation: CATSRDGGLGRDEQFF.

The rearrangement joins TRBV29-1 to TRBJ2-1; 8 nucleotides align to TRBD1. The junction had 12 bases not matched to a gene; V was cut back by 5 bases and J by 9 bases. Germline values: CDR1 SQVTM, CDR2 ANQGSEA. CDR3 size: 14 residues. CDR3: CSVSIPGGFSEQFF. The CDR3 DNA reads TGCAGCGTTTCTATCCCAGGGGGCTTTAGTGAGCAGTTCTTC.

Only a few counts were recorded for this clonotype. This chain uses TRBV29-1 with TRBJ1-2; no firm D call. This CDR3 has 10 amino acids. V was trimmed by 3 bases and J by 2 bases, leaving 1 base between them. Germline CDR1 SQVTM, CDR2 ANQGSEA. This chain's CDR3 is CSVENYGYTF. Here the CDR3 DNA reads TGCAGCGTTGAGAACTATGGCTACACCTTC.

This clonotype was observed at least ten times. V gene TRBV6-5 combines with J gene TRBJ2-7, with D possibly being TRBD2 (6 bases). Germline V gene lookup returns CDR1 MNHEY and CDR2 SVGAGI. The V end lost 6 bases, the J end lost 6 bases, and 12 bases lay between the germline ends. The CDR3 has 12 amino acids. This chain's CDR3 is CASSLPGGEQYF. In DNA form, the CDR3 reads TGTGCCAGCAGCCTTCCCGGGGGCGAGCAGTACTTC.

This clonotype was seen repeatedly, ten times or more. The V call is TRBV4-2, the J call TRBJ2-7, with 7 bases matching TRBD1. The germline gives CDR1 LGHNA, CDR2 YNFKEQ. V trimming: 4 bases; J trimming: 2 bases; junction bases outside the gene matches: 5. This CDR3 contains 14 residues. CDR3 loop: CASSPEGQTYEQYF. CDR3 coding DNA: TGTGCCAGCAGCCCAGAGGGACAGACCTACGAGCAGTACTTC.

In DNA, the CDR3 is TGTGCCAGCAGCTTACTAGGCGGGGGGGGCCACAATGAGCAGTTCTTC. Translation gives CASSLLGGGGHNEQFF. V gene TRBV7-6 combines with J gene TRBJ2-1, with 9 bases matching TRBD2. The CDR3 covers 16 residues. Trimming cost V 2 bases and J 5 bases; bases outside gene matches: 7. CDR1 SGHVS and CDR2 FNYEAQ come from the germline V gene.